These T cell receptor beta chains were read from a single sample in a study of T cell responses to AZD1222 COVID-19 vaccine. Generated by immunoSEQ multiplex PCR, the TCRdb table keeps only in-frame clones and is missing some. The table shows about 110,000 clones, with 88% occurring only once. Specimen: peripheral blood, collected on day 0 of AZD1222 vaccination. The receptors originated from an adult in good health. The CDR3 runs from the conserved cysteine through the conserved F or W. The D gene is left open where the match is weak. Clone size, where shown, is once, few, many, or a class for clones that have expanded.

TRBV2	NA	NA	TRBJ1-1	CASRTPRSDTEAFF	TGTGCCAGTAGGACTCCCCGTTCGGACACTGAAGCTTTCTTT
TRBV5-1	NA	TRBD1	TRBJ2-5	CASSFLQGAETQYF	TGCGCCAGCAGCTTTCTACAGGGGGCGGAGACCCAGTACTTC
TRBV28	once	NA	TRBJ2-7	CASSFRGLSYEQYF	TGTGCCAGCAGTTTTAGGGGACTCAGCTACGAGCAGTACTTC
TRBV2	NA	NA	TRBJ1-2	CAIRRRDNYGYTF	TGTGCCATCCGGAGGCGGGATAACTATGGCTACACCTTC
TRBV7-8	NA	NA	TRBJ1-2	CASSPGVGYTF	TGTGCCAGCAGCCCAGGGGTTGGCTACACCTTC
TRBV19	NA	NA	TRBJ1-2	CASSGRDGSVVYGYTF	TGTGCCAGTAGTGGGCGGGACGGAAGTGTGGTCTATGGCTACACCTTC
TRBV5-1	NA	NA	TRBJ2-5	CASSLGSQETQYF	TGCGCCAGCAGCTTGGGGAGCCAAGAGACCCAGTACTTC
TRBV4-2	NA	NA	TRBJ1-6	CASSQEFGTDNSPLHF	TGTGCCAGCAGCCAAGAGTTCGGGACGGATAATTCACCCCTCCACTTT
TRBV27	NA	NA	TRBJ1-2	CASSLGPDYGYTF	TGTGCCAGCAGTTTAGGACCGGACTATGGCTACACCTTC
TRBV4-1	NA	NA	TRBJ2-7	CASSQLPVGETYEQYF	TGCGCCAGCAGCCAGTTACCGGTGGGAGAAACCTACGAGCAGTACTTC
TRBV6-4	NA	NA	TRBJ2-2	CASSGARSGELFF	TGTGCCAGCAGTGGCGCGAGGTCCGGGGAGCTGTTTTTT
TRBV5-1	few	TRBD1	TRBJ2-3	CASSFRDRPGTDTQYF	TGCGCCAGCAGCTTCCGGGACAGGCCTGGAACAGATACGCAGTATTTT
TRBV9	NA	NA	TRBJ2-1	CASSVALYTYNEQFF	TGTGCCAGCAGCGTAGCCCTCTACACCTACAATGAGCAGTTCTTC
TRBV5-6	once	NA	TRBJ1-3	CASSLYGNTIYF	TGTGCCAGCAGCCTCTATGGAAACACCATATATTTT
TRBV7-8	NA	TRBD1	TRBJ1-1	CASSAPGQASRRTEAFF	TGTGCCAGCAGCGCCCCCGGACAGGCTTCAAGGCGGACTGAAGCTTTCTTT
TRBV12-3/TRBV12-4	NA	NA	TRBJ1-1	CASTKYMNTEAFF	TGTGCCAGCACCAAATACATGAACACTGAAGCTTTCTTT